This T cell receptor (beta chain) was identified in a study of blood T cell repertoires in COVID-19. For the study at large: The analysed material was cDNA or gDNA that came from T cells, B-cell-depleted T cells, or PBMCs.

Per the authors' pipeline: Nucleated cell number was recorded as an estimate derived from reference gene primer amplification. Assay: immunoSEQ multiplex PCR; the TCRdb copy retains only in-frame clones and omits some. V and J calls plus clone size are reproduced from that table; the DNA served to infer D and trimming. The sample includes 27,000 or so clones, roughly 90% of them seen just once. Trimming took 6 bases from V and 2 from J, leaving 10 bases between them. The CDR3 extends over 13 amino acids. Looked up from germline, CDR1 is SNHLY and CDR2 is FYNNEI. Sequenced input: peripheral blood. The chain carries TRBV2 and TRBJ1-2; possible D gene TRBD1, 6 bases. This sequence originates from a human donor in a cohort sampled during active COVID-19. The CDR3 sequence: CASRVQGNYGYTF. CDR3 bases: TGTGCCAGCAGAGTCCAGGGGAACTATGGCTACACCTTC.